The sequence of this T cell receptor beta chain was determined in a study of T-cell memory formation after mild COVID-19. A single record per CDR3 protein comes from TCRdb applying MiXCR to the 5' RACE reads. The table lists some 600,000 distinct CDR3 sequences, 17% of them singletons. The germline V gene encodes CDR1 LGHNA and CDR2 YNFKEQ. Trimming removed 0 bases from V and 4 bases from J; junction bases left unmatched: 5. The CDR3 is made up of 16 amino acids. This clonotype was detected only a few times. The TCR sequence derives from an adult woman who had mild COVID-19 (a few samples of this study predate the infection). Cell type and time point are not known. The sequenced material came from PBMCs or a T cell subset sorted from them (not recorded which). The V call is TRBV4-2, the J call TRBJ2-7; TRBD2 aligns across 11 bases. The DNA of the CDR3 is TGTGCCAGCAGCCAAGATGGAGCTAGCGGGAGGTACGAGCAGTACTTC. Encoded protein: CASSQDGASGRYEQYF.